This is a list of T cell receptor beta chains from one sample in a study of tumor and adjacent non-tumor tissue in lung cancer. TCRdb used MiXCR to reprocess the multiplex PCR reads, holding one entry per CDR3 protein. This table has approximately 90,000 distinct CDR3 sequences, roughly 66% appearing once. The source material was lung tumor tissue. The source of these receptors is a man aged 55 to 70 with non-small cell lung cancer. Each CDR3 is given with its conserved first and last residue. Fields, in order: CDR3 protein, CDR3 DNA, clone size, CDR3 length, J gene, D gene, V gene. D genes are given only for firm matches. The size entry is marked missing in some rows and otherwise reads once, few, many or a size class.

CASSRTSGQSYNEQFF,TGTGCCAGCAGTCGGACTAGCGGGCAATCCTACAATGAGCAGTTCTTC,-,16,TRBJ2-1,TRBD2,TRBV11-1
CSASYSLVNSYNSPLHF,TGCAGTGCTTCGTACAGCCTCGTGAACTCCTATAATTCACCCCTCCACTTT,-,17,TRBJ1-6,-,TRBV20-1
CSAEIGVGGTDTQYF,TGCAGCGCCGAAATAGGGGTTGGGGGCACAGATACGCAGTATTTT,many,15,TRBJ2-3,-,TRBV29-1
CASSYSTDTQYF,TGTGCCAGCTCATACAGCACAGATACGCAGTATTTT,-,12,TRBJ2-3,-,TRBV5-4
CASSQVASGPSREQYF,TGTGCCAGCAGCCAAGTCGCCAGCGGGCCTTCCCGCGAGCAGTACTTC,-,16,TRBJ2-7,-,TRBV4-2
CASSQESRAQHQHF,TGCGCCAGCAGCCAAGAGTCGAGGGCTCAGCACCAGCATTTT,-,14,TRBJ1-5,-,TRBV4-3
CASSRGQAASGANIQTF,TGCGCCAGCAGCCGCGGACAGGCAGCCTCTGGGGCCAACATCCAGACTTTC,-,17,TRBJ2-6,TRBD1,TRBV4-3
CTSSLLRGKGNEQFF,TGTACTAGCAGCTTACTCAGGGGCAAAGGGAATGAGCAGTTCTTC,-,15,TRBJ2-1,-,TRBV11-3
CASSEIVGAGSLAKNIQYF,-,-,19,TRBJ2-4,-,TRBV7-9
CSAGGATNEKSFF,TGCAGCGCGGGTGGAGCAACTAATGAAAAATCGTTTTTT,-,13,TRBJ1-4,-,TRBV29-1
CASSFIGRQGEQFF,TGTGCCAGTAGCTTCATCGGGAGGCAGGGTGAGCAGTTCTTC,-,14,TRBJ2-1,TRBD2,TRBV11-1
CSVEDGPGYEQYF,TGCAGCGTTGAAGACGGCCCAGGCTACGAGCAGTACTTC,medium-sized,13,TRBJ2-7,-,TRBV29-1
CASSLVGQNNEQFF,TGTGCCAGCAGTTTAGTCGGACAAAACAATGAGCAGTTCTTC,many,14,TRBJ2-1,-,TRBV12-3/TRBV12-4
CASSRTIGGALGTDAFF,TGTGCAAGCAGCCGAACCATCGGGGGGGCTTTGGGCACTGATGCTTTCTTT,-,17,TRBJ1-1,-,TRBV6-5
CRVEGTSLSYNEQSF,TGCAGGGTTGAAGGGACTTCCCTCTCCTACAATGAGCAGTCCTTC,once,15,TRBJ2-1,-,TRBV29-1
CASSLLQAKNTEAFF,TGTGCCAGCAGCCTCCTACAGGCTAAGAACACTGAAGCTTTCTTT,-,15,TRBJ1-1,-,TRBV7-8
CTWNSDDMGNTEAFF,TGTACCTGGAATTCTGACGACATGGGGAACACTGAAGCTTTCTTT,-,15,TRBJ1-1,-,TRBV30